This is a list of T cell receptor beta chains from one sample in a study of cytomegalovirus exposure and HLA in healthy donors. Sequenced by immunoSEQ multiplex PCR; TCRdb stores in-frame clones only, minus some. The data show roughly 150,000 clones, about three quarters seen once. Input material: PBMCs. Receptors were obtained from a man aged 30-40 years in good health and CMV-seropositive. The CDR3 runs from the conserved cysteine through the conserved F or W. A D gene is named only where the DNA matches it firmly. Not all rows give a size; the values are once, few, many and, for expanded clones, a class.

clone_size j_call v_call cdr3_length d_call cdr3_aa cdr3_nt
- TRBJ2-3 TRBV9 16 TRBD2 CASSSRLAGVVNTQYF TGTGCCAGCAGCTCCCGTCTAGCGGGAGTAGTAAATACGCAGTATTTT
- TRBJ2-7 TRBV7-9 15 TRBD2 CASSSFRRGNYEQYF TGTGCCAGCAGCTCCTTCCGGCGGGGGAATTACGAGCAGTACTTC
once TRBJ2-3 TRBV18 13 - CASSLTSTDTQYF TGTGCCAGCTCACTCACTAGCACAGATACGCAGTATTTT
once TRBJ2-6 TRBV7-8 17 TRBD1 CASSLQGIRAGANVLTF TGTGCCAGCAGTCTACAGGGGATCAGGGCTGGGGCCAACGTCCTGACTTTC
- TRBJ1-1 TRBV19 15 TRBD1 CASSTYRGKNTEAFF TGTGCCAGTAGTACTTACAGGGGCAAAAACACTGAAGCTTTCTTT
- TRBJ1-1 TRBV7-8 14 - CASSLAPGRTEAFF TGTGCCAGCAGCTTAGCCCCTGGGAGGACTGAAGCTTTCTTT
- TRBJ2-7 TRBV19 11 - CASRSAYEQYF TGTGCCAGTAGGTCGGCCTACGAGCAGTACTTC
- TRBJ1-3 TRBV9 15 - CASSVNGESGNTIYF TGTGCCAGCAGCGTCAACGGGGAAAGTGGAAACACCATATATTTT
- TRBJ2-7 TRBV28 14 TRBD1 CASTANRGVYEQYF TGTGCCAGCACCGCTAACAGGGGGGTCTACGAGCAGTACTTC
- TRBJ2-7 TRBV30 15 TRBD2 CAWSVGLAGRYEQYF TGTGCCTGGAGTGTAGGACTAGCGGGACGGTACGAGCAGTACTTC
- TRBJ1-5 TRBV7-8 13 - CASSFGRDQPQHF TGTGCCAGCAGCTTTGGGAGGGATCAGCCCCAGCATTTT
few TRBJ1-1 TRBV9 15 - CASSVEGGGGSEAFF TGTGCCAGCAGCGTAGAGGGGGGAGGGGGAAGTGAAGCTTTCTTT
- TRBJ1-1 TRBV5-4 14 TRBD1 CASSLTGAFTEAFF TGTGCCAGCAGTTTGACAGGGGCCTTTACTGAAGCTTTCTTT
- TRBJ2-2 TRBV2 13 - CASQASFTGELFF TGTGCCTCTCAGGCCAGTTTCACCGGGGAGCTGTTTTTT
few TRBJ1-2 TRBV6-5 14 - CASSYSPDSSGYTF TGTGCCAGCAGTTACTCCCCCGACAGTTCCGGCTACACCTTC
once TRBJ1-6 TRBV10-3 16 - CAISESIQGRNSPLHF TGTGCCATCAGTGAGTCGATACAGGGTAGAAATTCACCCCTCCACTTT
- TRBJ1-2 TRBV6-6 15 TRBD1 CASSPGQGADYGYTF TGTGCCAGCAGTCCGGGACAGGGGGCGGACTATGGCTACACCTTC
- TRBJ2-5 TRBV11-2 14 - CASSFSDGRETQYF TGTGCCAGCAGCTTTTCGGACGGGAGAGAGACCCAGTACTTC
- TRBJ2-1 TRBV27 14 - CASSLADSSNEQFF TGTGCCAGCAGTTTAGCGGACAGCAGCAATGAGCAGTTCTTC
once TRBJ2-1 TRBV5-4 15 TRBD2 CASSLRAGGHYEQFF TGTGCCAGCAGCTTGCGTGCGGGAGGGCACTATGAGCAGTTCTTC
- TRBJ2-5 TRBV27 14 - CASSTSVSVETQYF TGTGCCAGCAGTACCAGTGTGAGCGTAGAGACCCAGTACTTC
- TRBJ2-1 TRBV7-6 17 TRBD2 CASSLASGASYYNEQFF TGTGCCAGCAGCTTAGCTAGCGGGGCTTCATATTACAATGAGCAGTTCTTC
- TRBJ2-7 TRBV4-1 15 TRBD1 CASSHPGQSSYEQYF TGCGCCAGCAGCCACCCGGGACAGTCCTCCTACGAGCAGTACTTC
once TRBJ1-2 TRBV5-1 15 - CASSLAAARGYGYTF TGCGCCAGCAGCTTGGCGGCAGCCCGGGGCTATGGCTACACCTTC
- TRBJ1-5 TRBV19 15 TRBD1 CASSIAGGRNQPQHF TGTGCCAGTAGTATAGCAGGGGGGAGGAATCAGCCCCAGCATTTT
- TRBJ1-2 TRBV7-2 14 TRBD1 CASSLQGTDYGYTF TGTGCCAGCAGCTTACAAGGGACAGACTATGGCTACACCTTC
- TRBJ1-1 TRBV7-8 14 - CASSLRIENTEAFF TGTGCCAGCAGCTTGCGTATCGAGAACACTGAAGCTTTCTTT
few TRBJ2-7 TRBV30 12 - CAWSRGSDEQYF TGTGCCTGGAGTCGGGGGAGCGACGAGCAGTACTTC
- TRBJ1-2 TRBV18 14 - CASSPSGLPNGYTF TGTGCCAGCTCACCATCCGGGTTACCTAATGGCTACACCTTC
- TRBJ1-3 TRBV6-5 14 TRBD1 CASSETGDGNTIYF TGTGCCAGCAGTGAAACAGGGGATGGAAACACCATATATTTT
once TRBJ2-3 TRBV5-1 16 TRBD2 CASSSGLAGATDTQYF TGCGCCAGCAGCTCGGGACTAGCGGGAGCCACAGATACGCAGTATTTT
- TRBJ2-1 TRBV2 12 - CASSIDRNEQFF TGTGCCAGCAGTATAGACAGGAATGAGCAGTTCTTC
few TRBJ1-3 TRBV7-2 17 - CASSPHGVAFSGNTIYF TGTGCCAGCAGCCCGCACGGGGTGGCGTTCTCTGGAAACACCATATATTTT
few TRBJ1-4 TRBV7-2 14 TRBD1 CASSETGSNEKLFF TGTGCCAGCAGCGAGACAGGGTCTAATGAAAAACTGTTTTTT
- TRBJ1-4 TRBV10-3 14 - CAISVGGENEKLFF TGTGCCATCAGTGTCGGGGGGGAAAATGAAAAACTGTTTTTT
few TRBJ1-2 TRBV6-1 14 TRBD1 CASSEMDRAHGYTF TGTGCCAGCAGTGAAATGGACAGGGCTCACGGCTACACCTTC
once TRBJ2-1 TRBV27 17 TRBD2 CASSSGLAGGLGNEQFF TGTGCCAGCAGTTCAGGACTAGCGGGAGGGCTTGGGAATGAGCAGTTCTTC
- TRBJ2-7 TRBV9 13 - CASSAAGVDEQYF TGTGCCAGCAGCGCAGCAGGGGTTGACGAGCAGTACTTC
- TRBJ1-2 TRBV9 15 - CASSQGPGVYYGYTF TGTGCCAGCAGCCAGGGCCCGGGGGTATACTATGGCTACACCTTC
- TRBJ1-3 TRBV7-2 16 - CASSAGRWSSGNTIYF TGTGCCAGCAGCGCGGGACGGTGGTCCTCTGGAAACACCATATATTTT
- TRBJ2-3 TRBV4-1 16 TRBD2 CASSQSQLAGADTQYF TGCGCCAGCAGCCAGAGCCAACTAGCGGGAGCAGATACGCAGTATTTT
few TRBJ1-2 TRBV27 17 TRBD1 CASSQLSTRQGDYGYTF TGTGCCAGCAGTCAACTATCTACGCGACAGGGGGATTATGGCTACACCTTC
- TRBJ1-6 TRBV2 15 - CASSELTGWSSPLHF TGTGCCAGCAGCGAGCTCACAGGGTGGAGTTCACCCCTCCACTTT
- TRBJ2-1 TRBV25-1 15 - CASSEGQGIFNEQFF TGTGCCAGCAGTGAAGGGCAGGGAATCTTTAATGAGCAGTTCTTC
few TRBJ1-3 TRBV9 15 - CASSVALTAGNTIYF TGTGCCAGCAGCGTAGCTCTGACAGCTGGAAACACCATATATTTT
- TRBJ1-2 TRBV19 12 - CASSNRDYGYTF TGTGCCAGTAGTAACAGAGACTATGGCTACACCTTC
- TRBJ2-7 TRBV5-1 16 TRBD2 CASSIPLAGDGYEQYF TGCGCCAGCAGCATCCCCCTGGCGGGAGATGGCTACGAGCAGTACTTC
few TRBJ1-6 TRBV7-9 19 TRBD1 CASSLGGQFLMENNSPLHF TGTGCCAGCAGCTTAGGGGGACAGTTTCTTATGGAAAATAATTCACCCCTCCACTTT
- TRBJ1-5 TRBV4-1 15 - CASSQGEGINQPQHF TGCGCCAGCAGCCAAGGGGAGGGGATAAATCAGCCCCAGCATTTT
- TRBJ1-4 TRBV30 14 TRBD1 CASDRGNSNEKLFF TGTGCCTCGGACAGGGGGAACTCTAATGAAAAACTGTTTTTT